This T cell receptor beta chain was sequenced for a study of blood T cell repertoires in COVID-19. About the study: COVID-19 samples, acute and convalescent, were from the United States, Italy and Spain. PBMCs, B-cell-depleted T cells, or T cells were the source of the cDNA or gDNA that made up the material.

In the source study's methods: How many nucleated cells were present was estimated from reference gene primer amplification. Sequencing was performed with immunoSEQ multiplex PCR; in TCRdb, only in-frame clones are kept and a portion is missing. Clone size and V and J calls were adopted from that table, with D and trimming inferred from the DNA. The sample has 210,000 or so clones; about 88% are singletons. The V end was cut by 1 base, the J end by 0 bases, with 10 bases between. CDR1 is LGHDT, CDR2 YNNKEL, per germline (reference sequence). This CDR3 is 16 amino acids long. The chain recombines TRBV3-1 (or the pseudogene TRBV3-2) with TRBJ2-4; D is possibly TRBD2 (5 bases). This receptor was taken from a woman aged 55-69 years with acute or convalescent COVID-19. The material sequenced was peripheral blood. DNA of the CDR3: TGTGCCAGCAGCCAAGGGACTCAACTAGCCAAAAACATTCAGTACTTC. Translation gives CASSQGTQLAKNIQYF.